Shown below are 8 T cell receptor beta chains from a single sample sequenced in a study of T cells in Graves' hyperthyroidism and ophthalmopathy. There were TCR beta CDR3 regions amplified from RNA transcripts. With the HTBI primer set, the TCR CDR3 went through a first round of RT-PCR. In TCRdb, the multiplex PCR reads were re-called with MiXCR into one record per CDR3 protein. Altogether about 550,000 distinct CDR3 sequences are present, less than 25% being singletons, with the ten largest covering about 25%. Sequencing used blood. The receptors come from a man between 18 and 35 years old with Graves' hyperthyroidism.

The chain has TRBV12-3 or TRBV12-4 and TRBJ1-1, with D uncertain. The CDR3 is made up of 14 amino acids. V was cut by 3 bases and J by 1 base, with 9 bases left in between. CDR3 sequence reads: CASSFMPGNTEAFF. CDR3 nucleotides: TGTGCCAGCAGTTTTATGCCGGGGAACACTGAAGCTTTCTTT.

At least ten counts were recorded for this clonotype. The V gene is TRBV12-3 or TRBV12-4, the J gene TRBJ2-7; 10 positions agree with TRBD1. CDR3 size: 14 residues. The junction had 4 bases not matched to a gene; V was cut back by 6 bases and J by 2 bases. CDR3: CASSPTGGTYEQYF. CDR3 DNA: TGTGCCAGCAGCCCGACAGGGGGCACCTACGAGCAGTACTTC.

This clonotype was seen many times. V and J are TRBV12-3 or TRBV12-4 and TRBJ1-1; D gene uncertain. Between the trimmed V and J ends, which lost 8 bases and 1 base, there was a span of 11 bases. CDR3 length: 13 amino acids. CDR3 in amino acids: CASLSPGNTEAFF. CDR3 DNA: TGTGCCAGCCTCAGTCCGGGGAACACTGAAGCTTTCTTT.

This clonotype was detected ten times or more. The CDR3 nucleotides read TGTGCCAGCAGCTTAGCTTTACAGGGGCTCTACGAGCAGTACTTC. It is translated as CASSLALQGLYEQYF. This chain joins TRBV11-3 and TRBJ2-7, with 7 bases lining up with TRBD1. CDR1 and CDR2 from the germline V gene are SGHNT and YENEEA. The CDR3 has 15 amino acids. V lost 1 base and J lost 3; bases outside the gene matches: 6.

The CDR3 reads CASSFRGAGGETQYF. Written as DNA, the CDR3 is TGTGCCAGCAGCTTCCGGGGGGCCGGGGGAGAGACCCAGTACTTC. The chain carries TRBV7-6 and TRBJ2-5, with D possibly being TRBD2 (7 bases). Germline values: CDR1 SGHVS, CDR2 FNYEAQ. Trimming took 3 bases from V and 4 from J, leaving 15 bases between them. CDR3 length: 15 residues.

This clonotype was recorded a few times. The junction and the germline gene differ at one end; a read error may be behind it. The V gene is TRBV6-1, the J gene TRBJ2-4, with 12 bases that match TRBD2. Germline V CDR1 and CDR2: MNHNS, SASEGT. CDR3 length equals 18 residues. In DNA, the CDR3 is TGTGCCAGCAGTGAACTAGCGGGGGGGACCCGAGCCAAAAACATTAAGTACTTC. Residues: CASSELAGGTRAKNIKYF.

The chain links TRBV5-4 to TRBJ2-6, with a tentative D call TRBD1 (5 bases). The germline CDR1 and CDR2 sequences are SGHNT and YYREEE (reference sequence). The V end lost 2 bases, the J end lost 0 bases, and 12 bases lay between the germline ends. CDR3 size: 17 residues. The DNA of the CDR3 is TGTGCCAGCAGCTTAACCTACAGGAGCTCTGGGGCCAACGTCCTGACTTTC. Protein sequence: CASSLTYRSSGANVLTF.

At least ten counts were recorded for this clonotype. The chain carries TRBV6-5 and TRBJ1-1; D gene ambiguous. The CDR3 contains 12 residues. Germline values: CDR1 MNHEY, CDR2 SVGAGI. Trimming cost V 10 bases and J 4 bases, with 13 bases left between them. CDR3 bases: TGTGCCATCGAAGACTCCTCCACTGAAGCTTTCTTT. Amino acid sequence: CAIEDSSTEAFF.